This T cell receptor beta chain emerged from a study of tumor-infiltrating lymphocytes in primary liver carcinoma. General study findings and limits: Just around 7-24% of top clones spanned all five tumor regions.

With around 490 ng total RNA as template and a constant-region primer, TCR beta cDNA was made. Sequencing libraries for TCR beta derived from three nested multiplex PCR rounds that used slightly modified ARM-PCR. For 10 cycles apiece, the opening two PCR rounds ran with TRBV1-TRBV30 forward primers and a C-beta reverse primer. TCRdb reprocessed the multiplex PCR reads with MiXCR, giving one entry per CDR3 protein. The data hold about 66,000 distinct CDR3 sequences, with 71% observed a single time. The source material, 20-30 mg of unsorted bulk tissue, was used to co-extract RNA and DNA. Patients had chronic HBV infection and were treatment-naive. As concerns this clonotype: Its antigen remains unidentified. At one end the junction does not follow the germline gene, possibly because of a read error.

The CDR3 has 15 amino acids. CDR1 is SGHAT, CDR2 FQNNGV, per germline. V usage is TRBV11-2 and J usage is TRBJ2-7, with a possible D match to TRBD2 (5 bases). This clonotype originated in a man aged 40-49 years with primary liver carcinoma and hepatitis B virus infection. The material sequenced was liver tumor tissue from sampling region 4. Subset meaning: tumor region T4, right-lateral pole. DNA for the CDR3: TGTGCCAGCAGCTTAGAGTCCGGGATCTCTGGGAAGCAGTGCTTC. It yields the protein CASSLESGISGKQCF.